This entry describes one T cell receptor (beta chain). The sample is drawn from a study of blood T cell repertoires in COVID-19. Study details: COVID-19 samples collected from the United States, Italy and Spain covered acute and convalescent phases. PBMCs, B-cell-depleted T cells, or T cells provided the cDNA or gDNA that made up the material.

Per the germline V gene, CDR1 is DFQATT and CDR2 is SNEGSKA (reference sequence). The CDR3 covers 10 residues. V shed 3 bases and J shed 10 bases, with 9 bases lying between them. In the study's own analysis: By means of reference gene primer amplification, nucleated cell counts were estimated. The method was immunoSEQ multiplex PCR; TCRdb's version includes in-frame clones alone and lacks a portion of them. The V and J calls and the clone size are those of that table, but D and trimming were determined from the DNA. The table lists fewer than 650,000 clones, roughly 91% of them singletons. While infection was still active, Seattle patients were enrolled and then followed longitudinally.

Sample: peripheral blood. This chain links TRBV20-1 with TRBJ1-1; weak D call: TRBD1 (6 bases). This TCR was sampled from a woman aged 45 to 65 with COVID-19, enrolled during active disease. This chain's CDR3 is CSASQDRAFF. CDR3 DNA: TGCAGTGCTAGTCAGGACAGAGCTTTCTTT.